Presented here are 5 T cell receptor beta chains from one specimen sequenced in a study of blood T cell repertoires in COVID-19 (dated by TCRdb to 2020 to 2021). The library was built by means of the immunoSEQ multiplex PCR assay. Here the immuneACCESS table is served through TCRdb, limited to in-frame sequences with V and J called. Missing clones are a known gap in these copies; in checked studies unresolved V genes cover under half, and the rest lacks a known reason. In this sample the table shows about 200,000 clones, roughly 90% of which occur a single time. The ten largest clones add up to nearly 0.55% of the sample. Sequencing was performed on peripheral blood. Receptors originate from a middle-aged man with acute or convalescent COVID-19.

The chain is built from TRBV4-2 and TRBJ2-7; TRBD2 agrees at 11 bases. Per the germline V gene, CDR1 is LGHNA and CDR2 is YNFKEQ. CDR3 length: 15 amino acids. With 0 bases clipped from V and 5 bases from J, the junction kept 3 bases outside the gene matches. The CDR3 loop reads CASSQELAGANEQYF. CDR3 sequence (DNA): TGTGCCAGCAGCCAAGAACTAGCGGGAGCGAACGAGCAGTACTTC.

The chain is built from TRBV4-2 and TRBJ2-5; 11 bases line up with TRBD2. Trimming took 4 bases from V and 0 from J; bases not matched to a gene: 10. This CDR3 is 18 amino acids long. The germline CDR1 and CDR2 sequences are LGHNA and YNFKEQ. The DNA of the CDR3 is TGTGCCAGCAGCCCCGCGGGACTAGCGGCCTGGTACCAAGAGACCCAGTACTTC. It yields the protein CASSPAGLAAWYQETQYF.

The rearrangement uses TRBV5-1 and TRBJ1-2; 8 bases align to TRBD1. This CDR3 is built from 14 residues. Germline V gene data show CDR1 as SGHRS and CDR2 as YFSETQ. V lost 2 bases to trimming and J lost 6 bases; unmatched junction nucleotides: 6. CDR3 nucleotides: TGCGCCAGCAGCTTAATCGCAGGGGGCCATGGCTACACCTTC. Its translation: CASSLIAGGHGYTF.

This sequence joins TRBV6-5 and TRBJ1-1; no clear D. The CDR3 has 13 residues. CDR1 MNHEY and CDR2 SVGAGI come from the germline V gene. The V end was cut by 6 bases, the J end by 2 bases, with 10 bases between. CDR3 sequence reads: CASSLSLNTEAFF. CDR3 nucleotides: TGTGCCAGCAGCCTCAGTTTAAACACTGAAGCTTTCTTT.

In DNA form, the CDR3 reads TGTGCCAGCAGGAGACAGGGGGCCCTCTCGCAGCCCCAGCATTTT. This translates into CASRRQGALSQPQHF. The V and J genes are TRBV6-5 and TRBJ1-5; 10 bases align to TRBD1. CDR1 and CDR2 from the germline V gene are MNHEY and SVGAGI. V was pared by 6 bases and J by 7 bases, with 9 bases of the junction left unmatched. The CDR3 sequence is 15 residues long.